This T cell receptor beta chain was recovered during a study of cytomegalovirus exposure and HLA in healthy donors. Across the study: Genotyping of more than 300 donors showed that over 65% belonged to the Caucasian-associated ancestry cluster.

PCR amplification relied on 60 Vbeta primers (plus 13 Jbeta primers). TCRdb's table, derived via immunoSEQ multiplex PCR, lists solely in-frame clones and lacks some. The table lists some 120,000 clones, approximately 58% of them singletons. Of note for this clone: What it binds is not known.

The germline gives CDR1 SGHRS, CDR2 YFSETQ. The CDR3 contains 17 residues. With V trimmed by 3 bases and J by 7 bases, 12 bases remained unmatched. Whole-study findings and limits: By a later analysis, the bulk of CMV-associated TCR beta chains appeared HLA-restricted. The authors considered a cluster of highly shared sequence variants likely to be a sequencing artifact. TCR beta sequences reportedly predicted most subjects' HLA-A and HLA-B alleles accurately.

This TCR derives from a woman under 40 in good health and CMV-seronegative. This chain uses TRBV5-1 with TRBJ2-1, with 11 bases identical to TRBD2. The sequencing sample was made of PBMCs. CDR3 DNA: TGCGCCAGCAGCTACCACCTTAGCGGGAGGGTTAGGAATGAGCAGTTCTTC. It translates to CASSYHLSGRVRNEQFF.